The 4 T cell receptor beta chains presented below share a single source sample, sequenced in a study of cytomegalovirus exposure and HLA in healthy donors. 13 Jbeta primers and 60 Vbeta primers were used for the PCR. Sequencing was performed with immunoSEQ multiplex PCR; in TCRdb, only in-frame clones are kept and a portion is missing. The repertoire has approximately 120,000 clones, about 81% of them found once; the top ten carry about 1%. Sequenced: PBMCs. Every receptor here comes from a woman aged 25-40 years in good health and CMV-seronegative.

The chain links TRBV19 to TRBJ1-6; D call uncertain. The CDR3 consists of 15 residues. Germline lookup yields CDR1 LNHDA and CDR2 SQIVND (reference sequence). The germline V and J ends were trimmed by 10 bases and 3 bases, with 16 bases remaining between them. As DNA, the CDR3 is TGTGCCACGCGAACCGGCGGCATCTATAATTCACCCCTCCACTTT. Translation: CATRTGGIYNSPLHF. Together with reference TRBV19 and TRBJ1-6, the CDR3 gives the full variable domain: DGGITQSPKYLFRKEGQNVTLSCEQNLNHDAMYWYRQDPGQGLRLIYYSQIVNDFQKGDIAEGYSVSREKKESFPLTVTSAQKNPTAFYLCATRTGGIYNSPLHFGNGTRLTVT.

This chain connects TRBV2 to TRBJ1-2, with TRBD1 matching over 9 bases. The V and J ends lost 7 bases and 3 bases, in that order; junction bases with no gene match: 6. Germline values: CDR1 SNHLY, CDR2 FYNNEI. The CDR3 is 14 residues long. The CDR3 sequence: CASKPGQGYYGYTF. The CDR3 DNA reads TGTGCCAGCAAGCCGGGACAGGGATACTATGGCTACACCTTC.

The chain uses TRBV18 and TRBJ2-2; a weak D match, TRBD2 (6 bases). CDR1 is KGHSH, CDR2 LQKENI, per germline. Trimming pared 5 bases from V and 4 bases from J, leaving 17 bases between. This CDR3 region has 16 residues. CDR3 protein: CASSEWGTSTTGELFF. DNA for the CDR3: TGTGCCAGCTCAGAGTGGGGAACTAGCACCACCGGGGAGCTGTTTTTT.

This chain links TRBV30 with TRBJ2-3; perhaps TRBD2 as D (6 bases). CDR1 GTSNPN and CDR2 SVGIG come from the germline V gene (reference sequence). The CDR3 runs 14 residues. V was pared by 2 bases and J by 3 bases, with 12 bases between. The CDR3 spells CAWSTTSNTDTQYF. CDR3 DNA: TGTGCCTGGAGTACCACTAGCAATACAGATACGCAGTATTTT. The full variable domain, its missing parts supplied by reference TRBV30 and TRBJ2-3, is SQTIHQWPATLVQPVGSPLSLECTVEGTSNPNLYWYRQAAGRGLQLLFYSVGIGQISSEVPQNLSASRPQDRQFILSSKKLLLSDSGFYLCAWSTTSNTDTQYFGPGTRLTVL.